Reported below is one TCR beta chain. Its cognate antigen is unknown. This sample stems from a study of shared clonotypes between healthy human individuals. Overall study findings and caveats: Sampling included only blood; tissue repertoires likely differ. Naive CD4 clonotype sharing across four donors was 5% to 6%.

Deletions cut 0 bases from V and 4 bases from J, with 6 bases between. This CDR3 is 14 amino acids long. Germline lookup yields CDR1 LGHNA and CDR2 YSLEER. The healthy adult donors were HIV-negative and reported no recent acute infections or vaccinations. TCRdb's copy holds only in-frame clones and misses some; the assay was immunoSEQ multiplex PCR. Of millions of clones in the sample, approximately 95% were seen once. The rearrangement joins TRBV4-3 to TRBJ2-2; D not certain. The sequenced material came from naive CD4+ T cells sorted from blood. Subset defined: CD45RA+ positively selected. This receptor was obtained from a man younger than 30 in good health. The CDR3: CASSQDLATGELFF. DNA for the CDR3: TGCGCCAGCAGCCAAGATCTTGCCACCGGGGAGCTGTTTTTT.